These T cell receptor beta chains were read from a single sample in a study of molecular identifiers for immune sequencing clone quantification. Using its own MiXCR run on the PCR reads, TCRdb lists one record per CDR3 protein. This table has fewer than 70,000 distinct CDR3 sequences, 15% to 20% appearing once. Sequenced material: naive CD8+ T cells from blood, with Jurkat cell RNA spiked in. The receptors were sampled from a human donor in good health. Some libraries in this study had Jurkat cell RNA spiked in. Each CDR3 is given with its conserved first and last residue. Fields, in order: V gene, CDR3 protein.

v_call: TRBV7-6; cdr3_aa: CASSLLGSTEAFF
v_call: TRBV11-2; cdr3_aa: CASSLVVGDNEKLFF
v_call: TRBV2; cdr3_aa: CASGDTGSSFGQFF
v_call: TRBV10-2; cdr3_aa: CASRPGTGAGNTIYF
v_call: TRBV6-6; cdr3_aa: CASSYSETTGPYEQYF
v_call: TRBV13; cdr3_aa: CASSSTLRDITRNSPLHF
v_call: TRBV6-6; cdr3_aa: CASSRVLEYEQYF
v_call: TRBV7-9; cdr3_aa: CASSARTDFNEKLFF
v_call: TRBV11-3; cdr3_aa: CASSPPMGSGNEQYF
v_call: TRBV6-2/TRBV6-3; cdr3_aa: CASCYSGSYEQYF
v_call: TRBV7-9; cdr3_aa: CASSLGDSGGGNYYEQYF
v_call: TRBV30; cdr3_aa: CAWNGGSEQFF
v_call: TRBV30; cdr3_aa: CAWRSLSDYEQYF
v_call: TRBV28; cdr3_aa: CASSYSPGQFFNTEAFF
v_call: TRBV27; cdr3_aa: CASSPLGQGAWTEAFF
v_call: TRBV19; cdr3_aa: CASIPPHTDTQYF
v_call: TRBV13; cdr3_aa: CASSFRLAGPDEQFF
v_call: TRBV14; cdr3_aa: CASSPVGGAEDTQYF